The 17 T cell receptor beta chains presented below share a single source sample, sequenced in a study of blood T cell repertoires in COVID-19. The assay was immunoSEQ multiplex PCR, and TCRdb's table has in-frame clones only and misses some. The data hold roughly 230,000 clones, with approximately 86% observed a single time. Source material: peripheral blood. The receptor source for this set is a human donor in a cohort sampled during active COVID-19.

The DNA of the CDR3 is TGTGCCAGCGCCCTGGGGGCAACGAACACTGAAGCTTTCTTT. This sequence encodes CASALGATNTEAFF. V gene TRBV18 combines with J gene TRBJ1-1; a possible D gene is TRBD1 (6 bases). Germline lookup yields CDR1 KGHSH and CDR2 LQKENI. This CDR3 region has 14 residues. Trimming cost V 8 bases and J 1 base, with 14 bases left between them.

This clone has just one count. The chain employs TRBV19 and TRBJ2-7; 9 positions agree with TRBD1. Germline V CDR1 and CDR2: LNHDA, SQIVND (reference sequence). The CDR3 loop spans 14 amino acids. J was trimmed by 3 bases and V by 5 bases; bases with no gene match: 5. The CDR3 loop is CASSLRDRDYEQYF. CDR3 in DNA: TGTGCCAGTAGTCTCCGGGACAGGGACTACGAGCAGTACTTC.

The gene calls are TRBV21-1 and TRBJ1-2; the table names TRBD1, a call not compared with the DNA. TRBV21-1 is recorded as a pseudogene. CDR3 length: 14 amino acids. The CDR3 DNA is TGTGCCAGCAGCAGGGGACAGGTAGTCGATGGCTACACCTTC. Translating it yields CASSRGQVVDGYTF.

The rearrangement links TRBV4-1 to TRBJ1-1; 7 positions match TRBD1. The CDR3 runs to 14 residues. Germline CDR1 and CDR2: MGHRA and YSYEKL. V was pared by 1 base and J by 6 bases, with 5 bases of the junction left unmatched. CDR3 nucleotides: TGCGCCAGCAGCCAAGTGACAGGGATGGCTGAAGCTTTCTTT. The encoded protein is CASSQVTGMAEAFF.

The genes are TRBV7-2 and TRBJ2-7, with no clear D. This CDR3 is built from 14 residues. The V end lost 1 base, the J end lost 3 bases, and 10 bases lay between the germline ends. Germline CDR1 is SGHTA and CDR2 is FQGNSA. The chain's CDR3 is CASSLGSSGYEQYF. As DNA, the CDR3 is TGTGCCAGCAGCTTAGGGAGTTCCGGCTACGAGCAGTACTTC.

The CDR3 here is CASSQDSSRSYGYTF. The CDR3 DNA reads as TGCGCCAGCAGCCAAGATAGTTCTCGGTCCTATGGCTACACCTTC. The chain has TRBV4-3 and TRBJ1-2; the D is unclear. Germline CDR1 LGHNA, CDR2 YSLEER. This CDR3 is built from 15 residues. V shed 0 bases and J shed 4 bases, with 12 bases lying between them.

A note on this clone: Other DNA variants within this sample encode the same CDR3. V gene TRBV27 combines with J gene TRBJ2-7, with 10 bases identical to TRBD1. CDR1 is MNHEY, CDR2 SMNVEV, per germline (reference sequence). The CDR3 sequence is 14 residues long. Losses at the gene ends were 4 bases for V and 2 bases for J; bases not matched to a gene: 2. CDR3 sequence reads: CASSSGQGAYEQYF. Written as DNA, the CDR3 is TGTGCCAGCAGTTCAGGACAGGGGGCCTACGAGCAGTACTTC.

The chain is built from TRBV21-1 and TRBJ1-2. TRBV21-1 is a pseudogene locus. This CDR3 has 17 residues. The CDR3 spells CASNPPSADSGVYGYTF. DNA for the CDR3: TGTGCCAGCAATCCCCCGTCGGCCGACAGCGGGGTCTATGGCTACACCTTC.

The chain recombines TRBV3-1 (or the pseudogene TRBV3-2) with TRBJ2-7; TRBD2 matches 9 bases. This CDR3 spans 19 amino acids. CDR1 and CDR2 (germline): LGHDT, YNNKEL (reference sequence). After removal of 0 bases from V and 3 bases from J, the junction contained 15 bases not matched to a gene. CDR3 in DNA: TGTGCCAGCAGCCAAGATCCCCGAATAGCGGGAGATAGTCTCTACGAGCAGTACTTC. Protein sequence: CASSQDPRIAGDSLYEQYF.

The V and J genes are TRBV29-1 and TRBJ2-5; 8 bases agree with TRBD2. Germline V gene lookup returns CDR1 SQVTM and CDR2 ANQGSEA. The V gene end was trimmed by 1 base and the J gene end by 1 base; junction bases not matched to a gene: 5. This CDR3 contains 15 residues. DNA for the CDR3: TGCAGCGTTGAAGGGGGGCGGGGGGCCCAAGAGACCCAGTACTTC. Translated, it gives CSVEGGRGAQETQYF.

This chain links TRBV18 with TRBJ1-1; D remains unclear. V was clipped by 5 bases and J by 0 bases, with 7 bases between them. The CDR3 is 13 amino acids. Looked up from germline, CDR1 is KGHSH and CDR2 is LQKENI. CDR3 bases: TGTGCCAGCTCAACAAAGATGAACACTGAAGCTTTCTTT. It encodes CASSTKMNTEAFF.

The chain recombines TRBV28 with TRBJ2-7, with D maybe TRBD2 (5 bases). Trimming took off 4 bases at V and 0 bases at J, with 31 bases between the two ends. The germline V gene has CDR1 MDHEN and CDR2 SYDVKM. This CDR3 has 21 amino acids. The CDR3 DNA reads as TGTGCCAGCAGTTCTTCCGTCGTCACCCGATTCACGGCGGGTCACTCCTACGAGCAGTACTTC. Translated, it gives CASSSSVVTRFTAGHSYEQYF.

The chain recombines TRBV4-1 with TRBJ2-7; 13 bases match TRBD2. The germline gives CDR1 MGHRA, CDR2 YSYEKL. V dropped 4 bases and J dropped 6; count of bases not matched to a gene: 15. The CDR3 is made up of 18 amino acids. CDR3 sequence: CASSPLPLLAGGPSEQYF. The CDR3 nucleotides read TGCGCCAGCAGCCCCCTGCCATTACTAGCGGGAGGGCCTAGCGAGCAGTACTTC.

This chain joins TRBV7-2 and TRBJ1-4; 8 bases align to TRBD1. Unmatched junction bases numbered 6, after V lost 3 bases and J lost 3 bases. The CDR3 is made up of 16 amino acids. Germline V lookup: CDR1 SGHTA, CDR2 FQGNSA. CDR3: CASSLDREGANEKLFF. The CDR3 DNA reads TGTGCCAGCAGCTTGGACAGGGAGGGAGCTAATGAAAAACTGTTTTTT.

The rearrangement links TRBV19 to TRBJ1-2; TRBD1 matches at 9 bases. The CDR3 loop spans 17 amino acids. CDR1 is LNHDA, CDR2 SQIVND, per germline (reference sequence). J was trimmed by 4 bases and V by 5 bases; bases with no gene match: 14. CDR3 DNA: TGTGCCAGTAGTTTAACAATATCGGGACAGGGTGGCTATGGCTACACCTTC. Its translation is CASSLTISGQGGYGYTF.

The chain links TRBV6-5 to TRBJ1-1; 7 bases match TRBD1. Germline lookup yields CDR1 MNHEY and CDR2 SVGAGI. V lost 7 bases to trimming and J lost 4 bases; unmatched junction nucleotides: 6. The CDR3 sequence is 13 residues long. In DNA form, the CDR3 reads TGTGCCAGCAAAACAGGGGCGGGCACTGAAGCTTTCTTT. Protein: CASKTGAGTEAFF.

This clone was detected once. The chain uses TRBV15 and TRBJ1-2; no reliable D call. The germline CDR1 and CDR2 sequences are LNHNV and YYDKDF (reference sequence). CDR3 size: 13 residues. V dropped 5 bases and J dropped 8 bases, with 15 bases sitting between them. Written as DNA, the CDR3 is TGTGCCACCAGCCCCGGCGGAGTATTGGGCTACACCTTC. Encoded protein: CATSPGGVLGYTF.